Detailed here is one TCR beta chain. This same CDR3 is encoded by further DNA sequences in the sample. Sequenced by immunoSEQ multiplex PCR; TCRdb stores in-frame clones only, minus some. The sample records 850,000 to 1,200,000 clones, roughly 75% being singletons. These data are taken from a study of shared clonotypes between healthy human individuals. The TCR was taken from a man aged 18 to 29 in good health. Source material: memory CD4+ T cells sorted from blood. Subset of the sample: CD45RA-negative fraction.

Written as DNA, the CDR3 is TGTGCCAGCAGTTTATGGGTGGGGCAAGAGACCCAGTACTTC. Amino acid sequence: CASSLWVGQETQYF. This chain uses TRBV27 with TRBJ2-5; D is unresolved. Per the germline V gene, CDR1 is MNHEY and CDR2 is SMNVEV (reference sequence). The CDR3 extends over 14 amino acids. V shed 1 base and J shed 2 bases, with 8 bases lying between them.